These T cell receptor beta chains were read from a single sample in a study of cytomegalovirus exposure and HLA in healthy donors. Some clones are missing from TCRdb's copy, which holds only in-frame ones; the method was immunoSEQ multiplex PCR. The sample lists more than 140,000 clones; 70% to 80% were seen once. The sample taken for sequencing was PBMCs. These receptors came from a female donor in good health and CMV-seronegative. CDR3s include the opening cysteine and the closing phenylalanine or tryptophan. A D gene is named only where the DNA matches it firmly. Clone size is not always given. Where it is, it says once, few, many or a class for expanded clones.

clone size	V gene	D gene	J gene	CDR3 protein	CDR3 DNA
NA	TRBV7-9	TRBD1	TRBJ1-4	CASSHEETGSEKLFF	TGTGCCAGCAGCCACGAAGAGACAGGGAGTGAAAAACTGTTTTTT
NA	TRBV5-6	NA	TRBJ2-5	CASRLRDRETQYF	TGTGCCAGCAGACTCAGGGATAGGGAGACCCAGTACTTC
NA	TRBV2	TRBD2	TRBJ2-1	CASSTTSGSSYNEQFF	TGTGCCAGCAGTACTACTAGCGGGAGCTCCTACAATGAGCAGTTCTTC
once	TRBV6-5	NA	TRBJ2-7	CASSPDWNSYEQYF	TGTGCCAGCAGCCCGGACTGGAACTCCTACGAGCAGTACTTC
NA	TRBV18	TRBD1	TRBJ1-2	CASSPTAGTGTYGYTF	TGTGCCAGCTCACCCACAGCCGGGACAGGAACCTATGGCTACACCTTC
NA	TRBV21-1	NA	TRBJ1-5	CASCRDRGHQPQHF	TGTGCCAGCTGCCGGGACAGGGGCCATCAGCCCCAGCATTTT
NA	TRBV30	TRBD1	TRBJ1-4	CAWSGQGAEKLFF	TGTGCCTGGAGTGGACAGGGGGCAGAAAAACTGTTTTTT
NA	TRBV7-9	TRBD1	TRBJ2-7	CASSPGTGASYEQYF	TGTGCCAGCAGCCCCGGGACAGGGGCCTCCTACGAGCAGTACTTC
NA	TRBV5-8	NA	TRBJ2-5	CASSSQKGTARQETQYF	TGTGCCAGCAGCTCTCAAAAGGGGACTGCGAGACAAGAGACCCAGTACTTC
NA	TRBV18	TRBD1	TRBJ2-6	CASSSGQGEANVLTF	TGTGCCAGCTCATCCGGACAGGGGGAGGCCAACGTCCTGACTTTC
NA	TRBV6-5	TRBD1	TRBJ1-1	CASIGQANTEAFF	TGTGCCAGCATAGGACAGGCGAACACTGAAGCTTTCTTT
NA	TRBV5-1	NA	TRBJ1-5	CASSPGLGVDQPQHF	TGCGCCAGCAGCCCGGGACTGGGGGTCGATCAGCCCCAGCATTTT
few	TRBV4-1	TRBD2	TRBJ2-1	CASSQAAGGSYNEQFF	TGCGCCAGCAGCCAAGCGGCGGGGGGCTCCTACAATGAGCAGTTCTTC
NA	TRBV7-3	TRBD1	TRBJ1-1	CASSSTGNMNTEAFF	TGTGCCAGCAGCTCGACAGGGAACATGAACACTGAAGCTTTCTTT
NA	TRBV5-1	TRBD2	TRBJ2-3	CASSPSGTSATDTQYF	TGCGCCAGCAGCCCCTCCGGGACTAGCGCCACAGATACGCAGTATTTT
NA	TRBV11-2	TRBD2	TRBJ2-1	CASRGFAGGDYNEQFF	TGTGCCAGCAGGGGTTTCGCGGGAGGGGACTACAATGAGCAGTTCTTC
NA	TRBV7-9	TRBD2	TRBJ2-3	CASSLSGTSFTDTQYF	TGTGCCAGCAGCTTATCGGGGACTAGTTTCACAGATACGCAGTATTTT
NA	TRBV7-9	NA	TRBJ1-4	CASSPATNEKLFF	TGTGCCAGCAGCCCGGCAACTAATGAAAAACTGTTTTTT
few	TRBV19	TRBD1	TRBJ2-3	CASSDRDRVSDTQYF	TGTGCCAGTAGTGACCGGGACAGGGTCAGCGATACGCAGTATTTT
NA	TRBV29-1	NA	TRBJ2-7	CSVEFRERGDYEQYF	TGCAGCGTTGAATTTCGGGAGAGAGGGGACTACGAGCAGTACTTC
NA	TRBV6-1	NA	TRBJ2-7	CASRYDRAGEQYF	TGTGCCAGCAGATACGACAGGGCGGGGGAGCAGTACTTC
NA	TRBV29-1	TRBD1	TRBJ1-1	CSVAGQLLTEAFF	TGCAGCGTTGCGGGACAGTTGCTCACTGAAGCTTTCTTT
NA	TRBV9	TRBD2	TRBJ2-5	CASSVGGGRAVRTQYF	TGTGCCAGCAGCGTAGGAGGCGGGAGGGCAGTAAGGACCCAGTACTTC
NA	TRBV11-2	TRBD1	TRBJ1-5	CASSSGQGNSNQPQHF	TGTGCCAGCAGCTCTGGACAGGGGAATAGCAATCAGCCCCAGCATTTT
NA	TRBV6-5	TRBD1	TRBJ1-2	CASSWGQGGGYTF	TGTGCCAGCAGTTGGGGACAGGGAGGTGGCTACACCTTC
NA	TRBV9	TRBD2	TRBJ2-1	CASSTGGGGAGGLNEQFF	TGTGCCAGCAGCACCGGAGGAGGGGGAGCGGGAGGTCTTAATGAGCAGTTCTTC
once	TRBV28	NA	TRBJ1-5	CASLAGDSNQPQHF	TGTGCCAGCCTTGCGGGAGATAGCAATCAGCCCCAGCATTTT
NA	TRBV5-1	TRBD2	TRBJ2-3	CASGTSGLRGTDTQYF	TGCGCCAGCGGGACTAGCGGGTTGAGGGGAACAGATACGCAGTATTTT
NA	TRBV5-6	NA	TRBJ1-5	CASSLDRSTGPQHF	TGTGCCAGCAGCCTAGACAGGTCTACAGGGCCCCAGCATTTT
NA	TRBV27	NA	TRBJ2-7	CASSQGIRAYEQYF	TGTGCCAGCAGTCAAGGGATCAGGGCCTACGAGCAGTACTTC
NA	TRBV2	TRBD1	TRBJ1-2	CASRGGRGPGGYTF	TGTGCCAGCAGAGGGGGCAGGGGGCCTGGTGGCTACACCTTC
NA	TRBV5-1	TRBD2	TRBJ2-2	CASSGSSKLAGKDTGELFF	TGCGCCAGCAGCGGGTCGAGCAAACTAGCGGGGAAAGACACCGGGGAGCTGTTTTTT
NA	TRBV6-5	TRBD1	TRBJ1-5	CASTQDRVGFGPQHF	TGTGCCAGCACCCAAGACAGGGTGGGTTTCGGGCCCCAGCATTTT
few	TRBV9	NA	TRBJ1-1	CASSVAQGPMNTEAFF	TGTGCCAGCAGCGTAGCCCAGGGGCCCATGAACACTGAAGCTTTCTTT
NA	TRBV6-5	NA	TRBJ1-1	CASGAGLGAEAFF	TGTGCCAGCGGGGCCGGACTAGGCGCTGAAGCTTTCTTT
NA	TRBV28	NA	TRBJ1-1	CASSLGGSNTEAFF	TGTGCCAGCAGTTTAGGGGGGTCGAACACTGAAGCTTTCTTT
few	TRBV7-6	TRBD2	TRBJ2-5	CASSSLAGRETQYF	TGTGCCAGCAGCTCCTTAGCGGGGCGGGAGACCCAGTACTTC
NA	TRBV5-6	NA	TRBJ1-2	CASISSGYGYTF	TGTGCCAGCATCTCGTCCGGCTATGGCTACACCTTC
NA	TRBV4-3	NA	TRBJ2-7	CASSQDITGNYEQYF	TGCGCCAGCAGCCAAGATATTACGGGAAACTACGAGCAGTACTTC